The subject of this entry is one TCR beta chain. These data come from a study of blood T cell repertoires in COVID-19. Overall study context: COVID-19 samples from acute and convalescent phases originated in the United States, Italy and Spain. Nucleic acid was either cDNA or gDNA, and it came from T cells, B-cell-depleted T cells, or PBMCs.

As originally analysed: Amplification of reference gene primers provided the estimated nucleated cell counts. Produced via immunoSEQ multiplex PCR; TCRdb's table is partial and in-frame only. The V and J calls and clone size come from that table; D and trimming were worked out from the DNA. The top ten hold around 14% of the sample, which has 65,000 to 70,000 clones, more than 90% seen once. The TCR originated in a human donor with active COVID-19. The donor label of this sample is uncertain. Sequencing was carried out using peripheral blood.

The CDR3 DNA follows: TGTGCCAGCAGCTTGGGAGGCGGGGCTTGGTACAATGAGCAGTTCTTC. Translating gives CASSLGGGAWYNEQFF. The J gene is TRBJ2-1, the V gene TRBV5-6; weak D call: TRBD2 (6 bases). The germline CDR1 and CDR2 sequences are SGHDT and YYEEEE. This CDR3 is 16 amino acids long. V lost 0 bases and J lost 4, with 14 bases in between.